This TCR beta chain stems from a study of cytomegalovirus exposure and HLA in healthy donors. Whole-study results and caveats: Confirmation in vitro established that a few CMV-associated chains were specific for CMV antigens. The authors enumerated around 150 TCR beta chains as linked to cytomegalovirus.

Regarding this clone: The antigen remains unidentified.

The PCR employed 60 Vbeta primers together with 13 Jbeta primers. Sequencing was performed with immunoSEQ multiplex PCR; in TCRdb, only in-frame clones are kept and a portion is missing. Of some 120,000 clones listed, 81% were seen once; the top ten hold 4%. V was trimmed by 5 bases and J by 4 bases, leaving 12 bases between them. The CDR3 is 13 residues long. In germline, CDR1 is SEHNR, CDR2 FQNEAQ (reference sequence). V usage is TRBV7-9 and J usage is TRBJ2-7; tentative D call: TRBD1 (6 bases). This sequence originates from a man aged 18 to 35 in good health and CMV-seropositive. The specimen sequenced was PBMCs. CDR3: CASSLRDIYEQYF. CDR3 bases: TGTGCCAGCAGCCTCCGGGACATTTACGAGCAGTACTTC.